The 7 T cell receptor beta chains listed next were all sequenced from one sample in a study of T cell repertoires in cytomegalovirus infection. MiXCR, run by TCRdb on the reads, gives a single entry per CDR3 protein. The table has 650,000 to 900,000 distinct CDR3 sequences, 25% to 30% seen once. Which antigens these TCRs recognize remains unknown. Material: cultured CD8+ T cells from PBMCs, obtained from culture after CMV antigen stimulation. These receptors originate from a human donor in good health (CMV status not recorded). Some clones in this sample may be carry-over from other donors' samples.

The chain carries TRBV9 and TRBJ2-1; 7 bases line up with TRBD2. There are 14 residues in the CDR3. Germline V gene data show CDR1 as SGDLS and CDR2 as YYNGEE. The trim removed 6 bases at V and 5 bases at J, leaving 8 bases unmatched. The CDR3 DNA reads TGTGCCAGCAACCCGGGGGGATCGGACAATGAGCAGTTCTTC. Protein: CASNPGGSDNEQFF. Looking up the rest from reference TRBV9 and TRBJ2-1 gives the full variable domain: DSGVTQTPKHLITATGQRVTLRCSPRSGDLSVYWYQQSLDQGLQFLIQYYNGEERAKGNILERFSAQQFPDLHSELNLSSLELGDSALYFCASNPGGSDNEQFFGPGTRLTVL.

This rearrangement joins TRBV7-8 to TRBJ1-2; 7 positions agree with TRBD1. Germline CDR1 reads SGHVS; CDR2 reads FQNEAQ. Trimming cost V 5 bases and J 8 bases; bases outside gene matches: 5. This CDR3 spans 12 amino acids. In nucleotides, the CDR3 is TGTGCCAGCAGCGTGGGACAGTTAGGCTACACCTTC. This translates into CASSVGQLGYTF. The full variable domain, its missing parts supplied by reference TRBV7-8 and TRBJ1-2, is GAGVSQSPRYKVAKRGQDVALRCDPISGHVSLFWYQQALGQGPEFLTYFQNEAQLDKSGLPSDRFFAERPEGSVSTLKIQRTQQEDSAVYLCASSVGQLGYTFGSGTRLTVV.

At least ten counts were recorded for this clonotype. This chain links TRBV7-9 with TRBJ1-2; D call uncertain. V lost 5 bases and J lost 4, with 17 bases in between. This CDR3 region has 15 residues. The germline CDR1 and CDR2 sequences are SEHNR and FQNEAQ (reference sequence). The CDR3 DNA reads TGTGCCAGCAGCCCGGGTTCTGCTCAGCTCTATGGCTACACCTTC. Amino acids: CASSPGSAQLYGYTF.

Only a few counts were recorded for this clonotype. This chain connects TRBV7-9 to TRBJ1-4, with no clear D. Germline loops: CDR1 SEHNR, CDR2 FQNEAQ (reference sequence). The germline V and J ends were trimmed by 5 bases and 4 bases, with 20 bases remaining between them. There are 17 residues in the CDR3. CDR3: CASSPRPDGKSNEKLFF. CDR3 bases: TGTGCCAGCAGCCCCCGGCCGGACGGAAAGAGTAATGAAAAACTGTTTTTT.

The chain links TRBV12-3 or TRBV12-4 to TRBJ1-2, with 10 bases fitting TRBD1. V gave up 10 bases and J gave up 1 base; unmatched junction bases: 3. This CDR3 region has 13 residues. CDR3 loop: CATGTGDNYGYTF. CDR3 DNA: TGTGCCACCGGGACAGGGGATAACTATGGCTACACCTTC.

This clonotype was seen more than once but under ten times. This rearrangement joins TRBV12-3 or TRBV12-4 to TRBJ1-2; D remains ambiguous. CDR3 length equals 14 residues. V was pared by 1 base and J by 4 bases, with 10 bases between. CDR3 protein: CASSLGEGFYGYTF. The CDR3 DNA reads TGTGCCAGCAGTTTAGGGGAGGGATTCTATGGCTACACCTTC.

The rearrangement uses TRBV4-1 and TRBJ2-3; D may match TRBD1 or TRBD2 (6 bases each). The germline V and J ends were trimmed by 0 bases and 2 bases, with 12 bases remaining between them. Germline lookup yields CDR1 MGHRA and CDR2 YSYEKL. CDR3 length: 16 amino acids. The CDR3 here is CASSQDGGGDTDTQYF. The CDR3 region has the DNA TGCGCCAGCAGCCAAGATGGGGGCGGGGACACAGATACGCAGTATTTT.